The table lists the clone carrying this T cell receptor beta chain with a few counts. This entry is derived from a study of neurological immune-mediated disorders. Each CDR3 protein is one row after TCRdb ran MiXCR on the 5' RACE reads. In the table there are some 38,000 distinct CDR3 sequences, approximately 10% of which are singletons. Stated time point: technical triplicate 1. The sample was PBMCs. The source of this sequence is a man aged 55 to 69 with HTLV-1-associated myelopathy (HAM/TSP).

As DNA, the CDR3 is TGTGCCAGCAGTGGGGAGGCAGTTAATCAGCCCCAGCATTTT. Encoded protein: CASSGEAVNQPQHF. This rearrangement joins TRBV2 to TRBJ1-5; no firm D call. The V and J ends lost 4 bases and 4 bases respectively, with 11 bases between them. The CDR3 sequence is 14 residues long. Germline values: CDR1 SNHLY, CDR2 FYNNEI. The complete variable domain, with remaining parts taken from reference TRBV2 and TRBJ1-5, reads EPEVTQTPSHQVTQMGQEVILRCVPISNHLYFYWYRQILGQKVEFLVSFYNNEISEKSEIFDDQFSVERPDGSNFTLKIRSTKLEDSAMYFCASSGEAVNQPQHFGDGTRLSIL.